This T cell receptor beta chain was found in a study of T cell clonotyping in hematopoietic cell transplantation. Study results and caveats: Broader posttransplant TCR repertoire diversity was predicted by graft donor and pretransplant recipient Inverse Simpson Index values.

The CDR3 spans 18 residues. Trimming removed 0 bases from V and 0 bases from J, with 15 bases in between. With regard to this clone: What it binds is not known.

Libraries were prepared by immunoSEQ multiplex PCR; TCRdb keeps only in-frame clonotypes and omits some of them. Here the sample spans 75,000 to 95,000 clones, 96% being singletons. Documented time point: recipient sample about 28 days before transplant, after cytoreduction. Recipients were bled about 28 days pretransplant and at posttransplant days 30, 100, 180. The chain uses TRBV23-1 and TRBJ1-5, with a weak D call TRBD1 (6 bases). TRBV23-1 has ORF status, its function being uncertain. The sequence was collected from a woman aged 45 to 65 with acute myeloid leukemia. Some clones in this sample may be carry-over from other donors' samples. The sample in question was peripheral blood mononuclear cells, obtained before stem cell transplant. CDR3 nucleotides: TGCGCCAGCAGTCAATCGATTGGGGGCTACTGTAGCAATCAGCCCCAGCATTTT. Amino acid sequence: CASSQSIGGYCSNQPQHF.